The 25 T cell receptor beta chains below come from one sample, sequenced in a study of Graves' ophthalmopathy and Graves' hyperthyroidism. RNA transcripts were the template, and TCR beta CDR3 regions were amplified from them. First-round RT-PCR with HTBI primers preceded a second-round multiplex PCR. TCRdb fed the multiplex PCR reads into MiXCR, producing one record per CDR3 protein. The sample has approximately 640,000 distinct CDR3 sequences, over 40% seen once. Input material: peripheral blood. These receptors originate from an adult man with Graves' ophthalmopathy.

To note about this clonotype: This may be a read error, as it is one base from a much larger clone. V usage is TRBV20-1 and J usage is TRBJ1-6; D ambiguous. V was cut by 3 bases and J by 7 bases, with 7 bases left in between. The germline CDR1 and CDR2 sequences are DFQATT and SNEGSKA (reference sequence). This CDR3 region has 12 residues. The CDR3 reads CSARPENSPLHF. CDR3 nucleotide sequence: TGCAGTGCTAGGCCAGAGAATTCACCCCTCCACTTT.

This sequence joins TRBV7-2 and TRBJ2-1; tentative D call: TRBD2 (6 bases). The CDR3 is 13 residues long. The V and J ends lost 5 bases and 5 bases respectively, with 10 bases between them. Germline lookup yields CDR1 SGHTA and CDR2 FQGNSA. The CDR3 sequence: CASSPGGHNEQFF. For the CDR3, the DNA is TGTGCCAGCAGCCCCGGGGGTCACAATGAGCAGTTCTTC.

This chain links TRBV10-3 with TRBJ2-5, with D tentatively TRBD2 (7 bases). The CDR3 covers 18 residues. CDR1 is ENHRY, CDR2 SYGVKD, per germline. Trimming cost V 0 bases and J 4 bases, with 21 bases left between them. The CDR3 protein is CAISESIGSGGLTETQYF. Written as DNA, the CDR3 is TGTGCCATCAGTGAGTCTATTGGCTCGGGGGGCCTCACAGAGACCCAGTACTTC.

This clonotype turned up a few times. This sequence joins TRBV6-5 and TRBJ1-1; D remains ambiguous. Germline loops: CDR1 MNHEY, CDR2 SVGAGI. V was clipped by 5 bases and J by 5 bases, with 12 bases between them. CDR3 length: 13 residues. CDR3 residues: CASSPGRPTEAFF. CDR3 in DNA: TGTGCCAGCAGTCCGGGCAGGCCGACTGAAGCTTTCTTT.

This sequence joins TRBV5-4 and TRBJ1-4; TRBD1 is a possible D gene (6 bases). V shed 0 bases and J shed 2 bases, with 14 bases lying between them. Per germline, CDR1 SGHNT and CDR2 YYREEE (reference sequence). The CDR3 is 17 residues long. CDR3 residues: CASSLASGRGTNEKLFF. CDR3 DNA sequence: TGTGCCAGCAGCTTGGCTAGCGGGAGGGGGACTAATGAAAAACTGTTTTTT.

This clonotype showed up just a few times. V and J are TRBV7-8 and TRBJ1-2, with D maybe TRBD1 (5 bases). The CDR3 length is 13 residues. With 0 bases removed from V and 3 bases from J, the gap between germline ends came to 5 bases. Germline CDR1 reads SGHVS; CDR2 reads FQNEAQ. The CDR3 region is CASSLAGHYGYTF. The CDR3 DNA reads TGTGCCAGCAGCTTAGCGGGACACTATGGCTACACCTTC.

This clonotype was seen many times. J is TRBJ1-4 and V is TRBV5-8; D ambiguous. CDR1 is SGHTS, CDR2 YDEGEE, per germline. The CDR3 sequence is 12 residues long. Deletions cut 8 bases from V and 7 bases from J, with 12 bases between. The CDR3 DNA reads TGTGCCAGTACTAGGGTGGGTGAAAAACTGTTTTTT. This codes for CASTRVGEKLFF.

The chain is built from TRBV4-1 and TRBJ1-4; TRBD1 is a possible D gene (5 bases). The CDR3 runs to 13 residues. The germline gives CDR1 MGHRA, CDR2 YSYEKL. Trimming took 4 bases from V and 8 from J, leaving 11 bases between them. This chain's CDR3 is CASSLQGEEKLFF. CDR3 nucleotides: TGCGCCAGCAGCCTTCAGGGCGAAGAAAAACTGTTTTTT.

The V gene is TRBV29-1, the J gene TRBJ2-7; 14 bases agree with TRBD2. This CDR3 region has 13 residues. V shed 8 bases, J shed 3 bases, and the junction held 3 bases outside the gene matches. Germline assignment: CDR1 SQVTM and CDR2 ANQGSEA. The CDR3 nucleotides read TGCAGCTACGGGACTAGCGGGGGCTACGAGCAGTACTTC. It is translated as CSYGTSGGYEQYF.

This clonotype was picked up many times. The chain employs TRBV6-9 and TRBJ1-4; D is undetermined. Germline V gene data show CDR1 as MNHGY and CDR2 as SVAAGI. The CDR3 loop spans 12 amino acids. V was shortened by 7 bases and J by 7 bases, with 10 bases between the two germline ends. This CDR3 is CASIRIGEKLFF. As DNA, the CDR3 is TGTGCCAGCATCCGAATCGGTGAAAAACTGTTTTTT.

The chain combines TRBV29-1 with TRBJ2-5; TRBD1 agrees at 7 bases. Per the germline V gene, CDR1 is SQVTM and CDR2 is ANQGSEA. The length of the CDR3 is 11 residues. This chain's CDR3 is CRLTGEETQYF. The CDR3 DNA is TGCAGACTTACAGGGGAAGAGACCCAGTACTTC.

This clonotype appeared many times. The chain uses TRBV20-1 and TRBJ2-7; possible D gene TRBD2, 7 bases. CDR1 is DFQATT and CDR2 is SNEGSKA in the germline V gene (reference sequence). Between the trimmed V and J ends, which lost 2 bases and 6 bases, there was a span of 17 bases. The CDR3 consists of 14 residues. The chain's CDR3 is CSARTQGGAVEQYF. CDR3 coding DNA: TGCAGTGCTAGAACTCAAGGGGGGGCGGTCGAGCAGTACTTC.

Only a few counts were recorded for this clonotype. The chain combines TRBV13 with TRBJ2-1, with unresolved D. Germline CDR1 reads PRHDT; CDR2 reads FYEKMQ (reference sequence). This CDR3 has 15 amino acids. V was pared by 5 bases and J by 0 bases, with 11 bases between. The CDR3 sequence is CASSPKSSSYNEQFF. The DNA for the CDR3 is TGTGCCAGCAGCCCTAAAAGTAGCTCCTACAATGAGCAGTTCTTC.

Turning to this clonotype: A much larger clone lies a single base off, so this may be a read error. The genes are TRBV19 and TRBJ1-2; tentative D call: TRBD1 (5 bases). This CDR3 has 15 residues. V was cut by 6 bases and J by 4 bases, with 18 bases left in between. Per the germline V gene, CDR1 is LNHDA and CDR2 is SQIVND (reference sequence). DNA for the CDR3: TGTGCCAGTAGCGGGACCCGGGCAGGTAGCTATGGCTACACCTTC. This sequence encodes CASSGTRAGSYGYTF.

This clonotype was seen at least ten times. CDR3 nucleotides: TGCGCCAGCAGCCTCCCGGGGGAGAGGGGCTACACCTTC. Translation: CASSLPGERGYTF. The rearrangement uses TRBV5-1 and TRBJ1-2; the D gene is possibly TRBD1 (5 bases). The CDR3 contains 13 residues. Germline CDR1 reads SGHRS; CDR2 reads YFSETQ. V was shortened by 4 bases and J by 8 bases, with 15 bases between the two germline ends.

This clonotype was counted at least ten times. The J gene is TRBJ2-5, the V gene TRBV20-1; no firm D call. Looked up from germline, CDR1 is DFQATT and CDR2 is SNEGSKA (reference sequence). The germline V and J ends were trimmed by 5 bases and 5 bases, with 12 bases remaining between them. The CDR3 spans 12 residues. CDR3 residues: CSALWYGETQYF. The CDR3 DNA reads TGCAGTGCTCTCTGGTACGGGGAGACCCAGTACTTC.

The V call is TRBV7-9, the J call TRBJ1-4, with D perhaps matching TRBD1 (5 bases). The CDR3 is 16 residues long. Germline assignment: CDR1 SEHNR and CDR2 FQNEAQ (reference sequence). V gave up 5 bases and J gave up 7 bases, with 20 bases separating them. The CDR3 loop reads CASSHGTSGMSEKLFF. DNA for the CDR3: TGTGCCAGCAGCCATGGGACTAGCGGGATGTCTGAAAAACTGTTTTTT.

As DNA, the CDR3 is TGTGCCAGCAGCGTAGAACAGGGACAGGGGGTTAATGGCTACACCTTC. The encoded protein is CASSVEQGQGVNGYTF. The chain couples TRBV7-2 to TRBJ1-2, with 11 bases aligning to TRBD1. The germline CDR1 and CDR2 sequences are SGHTA and FQGNSA. With V trimmed by 5 bases and J by 6 bases, 11 bases remained unmatched. This CDR3 is 16 amino acids long.

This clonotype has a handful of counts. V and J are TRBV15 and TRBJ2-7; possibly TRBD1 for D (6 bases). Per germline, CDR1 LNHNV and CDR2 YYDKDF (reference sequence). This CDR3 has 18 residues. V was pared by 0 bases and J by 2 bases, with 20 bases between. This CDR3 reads CATSREPRQGYYTYEQYF. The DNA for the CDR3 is TGTGCCACCAGCAGAGAGCCGCGGCAGGGGTATTACACCTACGAGCAGTACTTC.

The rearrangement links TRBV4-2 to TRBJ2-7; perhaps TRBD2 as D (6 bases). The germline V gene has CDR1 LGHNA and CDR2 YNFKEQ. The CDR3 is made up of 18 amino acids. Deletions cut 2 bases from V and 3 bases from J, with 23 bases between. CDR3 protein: CASSQPHPSSVRGYEQYF. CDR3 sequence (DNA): TGTGCCAGCAGCCAACCCCACCCCTCTAGCGTGCGAGGCTACGAGCAGTACTTC.

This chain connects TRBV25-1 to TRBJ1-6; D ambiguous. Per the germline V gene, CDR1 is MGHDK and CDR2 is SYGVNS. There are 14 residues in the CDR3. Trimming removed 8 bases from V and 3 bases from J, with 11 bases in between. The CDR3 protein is CASQVSVYNSPLHF. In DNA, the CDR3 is TGTGCCAGCCAAGTTTCGGTCTATAATTCACCCCTCCACTTT. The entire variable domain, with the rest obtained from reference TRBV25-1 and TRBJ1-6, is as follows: EADIYQTPRYLVIGTGKKITLECSQTMGHDKMYWYQQDPGMELHLIHYSYGVNSTEKGDLSSESTVSRIRTEHFPLTLESARPSHTSQYLCASQVSVYNSPLHFGNGTRLTVT.

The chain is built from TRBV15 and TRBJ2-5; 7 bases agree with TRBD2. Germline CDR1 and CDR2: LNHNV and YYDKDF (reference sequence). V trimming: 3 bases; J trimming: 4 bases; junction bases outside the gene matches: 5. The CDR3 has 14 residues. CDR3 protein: CATSSASGGETQYF. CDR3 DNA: TGTGCCACCAGCAGCGCCTCGGGAGGAGAGACCCAGTACTTC.

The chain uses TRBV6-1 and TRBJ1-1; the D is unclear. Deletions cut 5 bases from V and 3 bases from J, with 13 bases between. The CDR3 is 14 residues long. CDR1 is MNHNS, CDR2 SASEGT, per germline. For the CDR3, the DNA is TGTGCCAGCAGTTACTTGGGGAGGGACACTGAAGCTTTCTTT. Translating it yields CASSYLGRDTEAFF.

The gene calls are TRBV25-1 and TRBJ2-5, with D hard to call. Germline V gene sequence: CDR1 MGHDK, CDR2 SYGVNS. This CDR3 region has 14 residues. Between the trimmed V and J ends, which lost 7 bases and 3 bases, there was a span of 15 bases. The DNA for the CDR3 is TGTGCCAGCACCCCTTGGATCCCCGAAGAGACCCAGTACTTC. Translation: CASTPWIPEETQYF.

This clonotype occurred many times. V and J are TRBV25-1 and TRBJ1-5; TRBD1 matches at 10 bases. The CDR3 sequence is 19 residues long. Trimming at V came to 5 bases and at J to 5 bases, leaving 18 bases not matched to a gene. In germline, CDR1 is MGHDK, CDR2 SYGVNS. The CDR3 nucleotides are TGTGCCAGCAGTTCAACGACCTCCGGGACAGGGGATGGGGATCAGCCCCAGCATTTT. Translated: CASSSTTSGTGDGDQPQHF.